Shown below are 9 T cell receptor beta chains from a single sample sequenced in a study of T cells after yellow fever vaccination. Via MiXCR, TCRdb re-called the 5' RACE reads, giving one row per CDR3 protein. The repertoire holds over 65,000 distinct CDR3 sequences, with approximately 12% as singletons. Sequences were derived from CD8+ T cells not binding an NS4B(214-222) dextramer, sorted from PBMCs, sampled less than 25 days after the first yellow fever vaccination. These receptors were taken from a man aged 18 to 29 who received the YFV17D yellow fever vaccine.

The CDR3 spells CASSWGQGVAYEQYF. The CDR3 DNA reads as TGTGCCAGCAGCTGGGGACAGGGAGTGGCCTACGAGCAGTACTTC. The gene calls are TRBV7-9 and TRBJ2-7, with 9 bases lining up with TRBD1. V trimming: 4 bases; J trimming: 2 bases; junction bases outside the gene matches: 6. Germline V gene data show CDR1 as SEHNR and CDR2 as FQNEAQ (reference sequence). The CDR3 loop spans 15 amino acids.

This clonotype showed up just a few times. The rearrangement links TRBV5-1 to TRBJ2-1; D remains unclear. V lost 1 base and J 9 bases, leaving 11 bases between the germline ends. This CDR3 has 13 residues. From germline, CDR1 is SGHRS and CDR2 YFSETQ. The CDR3 sequence: CASSLFGEAEQFF. The DNA for the CDR3 is TGCGCCAGCAGCTTGTTTGGGGAAGCTGAGCAGTTCTTC.

The chain links TRBV24-1 to TRBJ2-2, with TRBD1 matching 7 bases. V lost 5 bases and J lost 0; bases outside the gene matches: 5. This CDR3 is 16 amino acids long. Germline lookup yields CDR1 KGHDR and CDR2 SFDVKD. The CDR3 sequence is CATSGFGTANTGELFF. For the CDR3, the DNA is TGTGCCACCAGTGGGTTCGGGACAGCGAACACCGGGGAGCTGTTTTTT.

For this clonotype: A much larger clonotype is one base distant, so this may be a read error. The chain recombines TRBV20-1 with TRBJ2-1; D tentatively fits TRBD1 or TRBD2 (5 bases each). Germline-derived CDR1 and CDR2 are DFQATT and SNEGSKA (reference sequence). With 2 bases removed from V and 7 bases from J, the gap between germline ends came to 24 bases. The CDR3 extends over 17 amino acids. CDR3 loop: CSARYGGGDLNYNEQFF. The CDR3 DNA sequence: TGCAGTGCTAGATATGGGGGTGGTGACCTAAACTATAATGAGCAGTTCTTC.

V gene TRBV6-2 or TRBV6-3 combines with J gene TRBJ1-2; a weak D match, TRBD1 (5 bases). The CDR3 extends over 14 amino acids. Trimming cost V 6 bases and J 4 bases, with 15 bases left between them. From germline, CDR1 is MNHEY and CDR2 SVGEGT. The CDR3 nucleotides are TGTGCCAGCAGGGGGACGGACATTCGCTATGGCTACACCTTC. It is translated as CASRGTDIRYGYTF.

In DNA, the CDR3 is TGTGCCAGCAACGAAGCGGGGGGGCTAGATACGCAGTATTTT. It specifies CASNEAGGLDTQYF. The chain employs TRBV21-1 and TRBJ2-3; the DNA was not used to check the table's D call, TRBD1. TRBV21-1 is assigned pseudogene status. This CDR3 contains 14 residues.

This clonotype has only a few counts. The CDR3 nucleotides are TGCAGTGCTAGAGAAACAGGGCGGGAGCAGTACTTC. Its translation: CSARETGREQYF. The chain joins TRBV20-1 to TRBJ2-7; tentative D call: TRBD1 (6 bases). V gave up 0 bases and J gave up 7 bases, with 10 bases separating them. Germline values: CDR1 DFQATT, CDR2 SNEGSKA (reference sequence). The CDR3 runs 12 residues.

The table lists this clonotype with a few counts. The chain combines TRBV12-3 or TRBV12-4 with TRBJ1-1; perhaps TRBD1 as D (5 bases). Trimming cost V 5 bases and J 3 bases, with 13 bases left between them. The CDR3 contains 14 residues. CDR3 in DNA: TGTGCCAGCAGTACCAGGGTTGCGTACACTGAAGCTTTCTTT. This gives the protein CASSTRVAYTEAFF.

This clonotype was picked up a small number of times. The gene calls are TRBV4-3 and TRBJ1-2; 8 bases map to TRBD1. The length of the CDR3 is 14 residues. From germline, CDR1 is LGHNA and CDR2 YSLEER. The ends lost 4 bases at V and 7 bases at J; junction bases unmatched: 8. CDR3 residues: CASSPQGAGGGYTF. CDR3 bases: TGCGCCAGCAGCCCCCAGGGGGCGGGAGGTGGCTACACCTTC.